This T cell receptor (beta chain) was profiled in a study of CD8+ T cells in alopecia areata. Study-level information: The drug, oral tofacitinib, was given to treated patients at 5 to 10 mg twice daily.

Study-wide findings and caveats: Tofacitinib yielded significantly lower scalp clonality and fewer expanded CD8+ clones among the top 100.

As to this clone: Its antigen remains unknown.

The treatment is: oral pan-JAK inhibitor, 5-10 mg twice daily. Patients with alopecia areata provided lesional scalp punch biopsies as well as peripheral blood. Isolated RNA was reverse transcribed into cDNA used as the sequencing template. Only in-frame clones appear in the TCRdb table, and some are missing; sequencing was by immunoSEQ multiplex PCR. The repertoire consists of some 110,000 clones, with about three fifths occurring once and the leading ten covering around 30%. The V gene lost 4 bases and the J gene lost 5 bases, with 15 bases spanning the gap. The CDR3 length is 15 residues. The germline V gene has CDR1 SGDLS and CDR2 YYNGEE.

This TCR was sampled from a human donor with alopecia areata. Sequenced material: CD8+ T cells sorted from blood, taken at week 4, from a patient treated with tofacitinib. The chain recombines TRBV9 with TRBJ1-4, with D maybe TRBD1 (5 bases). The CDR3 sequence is CASSPHRDGNEKLFF. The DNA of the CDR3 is TGTGCCAGCAGCCCCCACCGGGACGGAAATGAAAAACTGTTTTTT.